The following is a T cell receptor beta chain sequence with its context. Its antigen is still unknown. V gave up 5 bases and J gave up 4 bases; unmatched junction bases: 8. The germline CDR1 and CDR2 sequences are SGHRS and YFSETQ. The CDR3 runs 14 residues. This sample is part of a study of T cell repertoires and Cas9 in healthy adults. Study-wide results and caveats: SpCas9-reactive effector T cells were reportedly restrained in vitro by SpCas9-reactive regulatory T cells.

Data came from immunoSEQ multiplex PCR; TCRdb stores just in-frame clones and leaves some out. The profile covers fewer than 25,000 clones, with about 90% appearing a single time and roughly 1.6% taken by the ten largest. The sequence came from a human donor in good health. The sequenced sample consisted of CD4+ effector T cells (CD127+, CD25-, CD137-, CD154-) from PBMCs; culture status not recorded. The chain couples TRBV5-1 to TRBJ2-7; 8 bases line up with TRBD1. CDR3 in DNA: TGCGCCAGCAGGAAGACAGGGGAGGTTTACGAGCAGTACTTC. Translation: CASRKTGEVYEQYF.